Here is one T cell receptor beta chain with its context. This clonotype has more than one count but fewer than ten. No cognate antigen has been identified for it. The sample holds no much larger clone one base away, and base qualities are not on file. The CDR3 measures 18 amino acids from cysteine to phenylalanine. The sequence is cut down to CDR3 DNA, 54 bases in frame from base 1. The germline V gene gives CDR1 as SGHRS and CDR2 as YFSETQ. Ends trimmed: V by 0 bases, J by 4 bases; bases unmatched to a gene: 11. The entry originates in a study of blood T cells in healthy people across ages (dated by TCRdb to the mid-2010s). Turning to the overall study: In model experiments, template switching captured roughly one uniquely barcoded TCR beta cDNA molecule for every two T cells. To avoid experimental bias, donors of different ages were distributed randomly across sequencing lanes. The donors were divided into four age groups: young (average around 17 years), middle-aged (roughly 42), aged (under 70) and long-lived (nearly 85). The study measured age-related changes in TCR beta repertoire diversity using deep sequencing normalized with unique cDNA molecular identifiers. Using the same blood draw, the study looked at two additional independent replicas of 1 million unique cDNA reads for two donors, one aged 18 to 30 and the other aged 80 or older. The paper as a whole reports these results and caveats: Estimates of total diversity based on one million sequenced T cells were regarded as lower bounds and as underestimates. As age increased, observed TCR beta diversity per million T cells dropped in a roughly linear way, and a significant reduction was already evident by age 40. Bulk unsorted PBMC profiling prevented conclusive comparison of naive and antigen-experienced compartments. Because donor CMV infection status was unknown, age-related changes in expanded clonotypes were potentially confounded. There was a strong correlation between observed TCR beta diversity and the percentage of naive T cells measured by flow cytometry. Compared with the aged group, more naive CD4+ T cells, fewer expanded clones and increased TCR diversity were shown by the long-lived group, suggesting age selection.

Donors were 30 to 45 systemically healthy Caucasian individuals from Russia aged 6 to 90 years. Each donor gave about 9.7 milliliters of peripheral blood, drawn into EDTA-treated Vacutainer tubes. Ficoll-Paque density-gradient centrifugation was used to isolate PBMCs, with at least 6.5 million per sample. Total RNA was extracted from PBMCs with Trizol reagent, with at least 6 micrograms obtained per sample. The percentages of naive CD45RAhigh/CD27high T cells were determined by flow cytometry on a PBMC aliquot from every donor. The receptor library was made with 5' RACE. Instrument on record: Illumina HiSeq 2500. A second PCR of 7 to 11 cycles was performed with a sample-barcoded 5' primer and a J-beta primer mix. A unique molecular identifier was introduced onto each TCR beta cDNA molecule by a template-switch 5' adaptor carrying 12 random nucleotides. Each sample yielded at least 3 million CDR3-containing paired-end reads. The Mint cDNA synthesis kit, primed by a TRBC-specific oligonucleotide, was used to synthesize first-strand cDNA from all RNA. Following uracil-DNA glycosylase treatment, all cDNA underwent a first 18-cycle PCR with the universal primers M1SS and BC2_uni_R. Regarding the original processing steps: For normalization, 1 million high-quality reads, each with a distinct molecular identifier, were randomly selected from each sample. Reads with shared molecular identifiers were discarded instead of being binned into consensus sequences. MiTCR, with a Q25 quality threshold and the strictest error-elimination algorithm, was used for CDR3 identification, clonotype clustering and error correction. A nonparametric unseen species model with Euler transformation was used to estimate lower-bound total TCR beta diversity. TCRdb reran the public reads through fastp at Q25 and MiXCR, keeping productive beta chains. Entries are consolidated by CDR3 protein sequence, retaining the most common genes and DNA. The V and J calls shown here were made by TCRdb, not taken from the authors' results. This sample is represented by hundreds of thousands of distinct CDR3 sequences; about 28% of them were singletons. The ten most abundant clones make up roughly 17% of the sample.

The sequence came from a woman of 80 years or more in good health. The rearranged chain carries TRBV5-1 and TRBJ2-2; TRBD2 matches 8 bases in the middle. The source material was blood. The DNA sequence is as follows: TGCGCCAGCAGCTTGGCGGCGGGGGGAACCCGAGGCACCGGGGAGCTGTTTTTT. Translated, this gives CASSLAAGGTRGTGELFF.